These 21 T cell receptor beta chains came from one sample sequenced in a study of identifying expanded T cells in peripheral blood. Produced via immunoSEQ multiplex PCR; TCRdb's table is partial and in-frame only. This repertoire shows more than 50,000 clones, approximately 83% found once; its top ten account for roughly 19%. Sequencing was carried out using blood. All receptors derive from a person aged 18-70 years in good health.

The chain joins TRBV5-4 to TRBJ1-4, with unresolved D. The V end was cut by 4 bases, the J end by 6 bases, with 16 bases between. Looked up from germline, CDR1 is SGHNT and CDR2 is YYREEE (reference sequence). The CDR3 covers 15 residues. The CDR3 coding sequence is TGTGCCAGCAGCGCGGAAGTGGGCGCGTATGAAAAACTGTTTTTT. Translation gives CASSAEVGAYEKLFF.

This rearrangement joins TRBV10-3 to TRBJ2-2, with a possible D match to TRBD2 (6 bases). The CDR3 runs to 15 residues. Germline lookup yields CDR1 ENHRY and CDR2 SYGVKD. V gave up 5 bases and J gave up 4 bases, with 14 bases separating them. CDR3 in DNA: TGTGCCATCAGTTCTAGCGCGTACGGCACCGGGGAGCTGTTTTTT. Its translation is CAISSSAYGTGELFF.

This chain links TRBV5-1 with TRBJ2-1; TRBD1 is a possible D gene (6 bases). Between the trimmed V and J ends, which lost 5 bases and 2 bases, there was a span of 20 bases. CDR1 is SGHRS, CDR2 YFSETQ, per germline. The CDR3 is made up of 17 amino acids. In nucleotides, the CDR3 is TGCGCCAGCAGTACGGGACCCAGACAGGATACCTACAATGAGCAGTTCTTC. Its translation is CASSTGPRQDTYNEQFF.

The chain recombines TRBV2 with TRBJ2-2; possibly TRBD1 or TRBD2 for D (5 bases each). V was pared by 8 bases and J by 4 bases, with 20 bases between. This CDR3 spans 16 amino acids. CDR1 is SNHLY and CDR2 is FYNNEI in the germline V gene. The CDR3 nucleotides are TGTGCCAGCCGAGGGGAGTGGCGGAGTTTCACCGGGGAGCTGTTTTTT. This encodes CASRGEWRSFTGELFF.

The CDR3 loop is CSALPGTSKRETQYF. The CDR3 DNA reads TGCAGCGCCCTACCGGGGACATCCAAGCGGGAGACCCAGTACTTC. The chain has TRBV29-1 and TRBJ2-5; a weak D match, TRBD1 (6 bases). CDR1 is SQVTM, CDR2 ANQGSEA, per germline. The germline V and J ends were trimmed by 7 bases and 5 bases, with 23 bases remaining between them. The CDR3 is made up of 15 amino acids.

The V gene is TRBV30, the J gene TRBJ1-4; D unresolved. Germline V gives CDR1 GTSNPN, CDR2 SVGIG (reference sequence). CDR3 size: 14 residues. Between the trimmed V and J ends, which lost 1 base and 5 bases, there was a span of 11 bases. This CDR3 reads CAWSGGDLNEKLFF. CDR3 DNA sequence: TGTGCCTGGAGTGGCGGGGATCTCAATGAAAAACTGTTTTTT.

The rearrangement uses TRBV18 and TRBJ2-1; D might be TRBD1 (5 bases). Trimming cost V 2 bases and J 0 bases, with 8 bases left between them. The CDR3 covers 15 residues. Germline CDR1 reads KGHSH; CDR2 reads LQKENI. In nucleotides, the CDR3 is TGTGCCAGCTCACCAAGGGGCGGCTCCTACAATGAGCAGTTCTTC. It yields the protein CASSPRGGSYNEQFF.

This clone is large. The chain uses TRBV7-9 and TRBJ1-1; D might be TRBD1 (5 bases). The CDR3 sequence is 15 residues long. In germline, CDR1 is SEHNR, CDR2 FQNEAQ (reference sequence). The V end was cut by 2 bases, the J end by 0 bases, with 10 bases between. DNA of the CDR3: TGTGCCAGCAGCTTACCAACAGGAATGAACACTGAAGCTTTCTTT. This sequence encodes CASSLPTGMNTEAFF.

CDR3 protein: CASTGRRTYEQYV. In nucleotides, the CDR3 is TGTGCCAGCACAGGCAGGCGTACCTACGAGCAGTACGTC. The chain has TRBV9 and TRBJ2-7, with D uncertain. Germline assignment: CDR1 SGDLS and CDR2 YYNGEE. The CDR3 extends over 13 amino acids. V lost 6 bases to trimming and J lost 2 bases, with 12 bases between them.

The J gene is TRBJ2-1, the V gene TRBV4-1; 9 nucleotides line up with TRBD1. Germline CDR1 reads MGHRA; CDR2 reads YSYEKL. V trimming: 1 base; J trimming: 4 bases; junction bases outside the gene matches: 2. This CDR3 comprises 15 residues. The DNA of the CDR3 is TGCGCCAGCAGCCAAGTTGGGACAGGGTACAATGAGCAGTTCTTC. It encodes CASSQVGTGYNEQFF.

This chain uses TRBV5-4 with TRBJ2-2, with TRBD2 identical over 9 bases. The CDR3 length is 17 residues. Trimming removed 4 bases from V and 4 bases from J; junction bases left unmatched: 11. Germline V gene data show CDR1 as SGHNT and CDR2 as YYREEE (reference sequence). Here the CDR3 DNA reads TGTGCCAGCAGCCCGGTTGGGCGGGAGGGGGTCACCGGGGAGCTGTTTTTT. Encoded protein: CASSPVGREGVTGELFF. Filled out from reference TRBV5-4 and TRBJ2-2, the complete variable domain reads ETGVTQSPTHLIKTRGQQVTLRCSSQSGHNTVSWYQQALGQGPQFIFQYYREEENGRGNFPPRFSGLQFPNYSSELNVNALELDDSALYLCASSPVGREGVTGELFFGEGSRLTVL.

The chain uses TRBV4-1 and TRBJ1-5, with D uncertain. Germline lookup yields CDR1 MGHRA and CDR2 YSYEKL. Trimming left V 4 bases short and J 5 bases short, with 21 bases between. This CDR3 spans 17 amino acids. The CDR3 region has the DNA TGCGCCAGCAGCCCCCAAGTGAGAGGCTGGGTTTATCAGCCCCAGCATTTT. This codes for CASSPQVRGWVYQPQHF.

J is TRBJ2-2 and V is TRBV5-6; the D call may be TRBD1 or TRBD2 (6 bases each). CDR3 length: 17 residues. Germline V gene lookup returns CDR1 SGHDT and CDR2 YYEEEE. Trimming pared 0 bases from V and 1 base from J, leaving 13 bases between. This CDR3 reads CASSLALGGLNTGELFF. CDR3 bases: TGTGCCAGCAGCTTGGCCCTTGGGGGGCTGAACACCGGGGAGCTGTTTTTT.

The rearrangement uses TRBV11-2 and TRBJ1-5, with a weak D call TRBD1 (6 bases). V was trimmed by 0 bases and J by 4 bases, leaving 10 bases between them. CDR3 size: 15 residues. Germline CDR1 is SGHAT and CDR2 is FQNNGV. CDR3 region: CASSLDRGGNQPQHF. CDR3 bases: TGTGCCAGCAGCTTAGACAGGGGAGGGAATCAGCCCCAGCATTTT.

This chain joins TRBV29-1 and TRBJ1-2; 9 nucleotides match TRBD1. The germline V gene encodes CDR1 SQVTM and CDR2 ANQGSEA. V lost 4 bases, J lost 5 bases, and 8 bases stayed unmatched. The CDR3 consists of 14 residues. The chain's CDR3 is CSVGITGGRYGYTF. Here the CDR3 DNA reads TGCAGCGTTGGAATAACAGGGGGCAGGTATGGCTACACCTTC.

V usage is TRBV2 and J usage is TRBJ1-1; TRBD1 is a possible D gene (6 bases). Germline V lookup: CDR1 SNHLY, CDR2 FYNNEI. V dropped 6 bases and J dropped 8 bases, with 10 bases sitting between them. The CDR3 loop spans 11 amino acids. The CDR3 reads CASSWTAEAFF. CDR3 nucleotides: TGTGCCAGCAGCTGGACAGCAGAAGCTTTCTTT.

The chain links TRBV5-4 to TRBJ1-1, with 7 bases that match TRBD1. Trimming cost V 3 bases and J 5 bases; bases outside gene matches: 10. The germline V gene has CDR1 SGHNT and CDR2 YYREEE (reference sequence). The CDR3 is 15 residues long. This CDR3 reads CASSWTGQAGTEAFF. As DNA, the CDR3 is TGTGCCAGCAGCTGGACCGGACAGGCTGGGACTGAAGCTTTCTTT.

The chain is built from TRBV5-8 and TRBJ1-2; D perhaps matches TRBD1 (6 bases). This CDR3 is built from 15 residues. The ends were cut back, 1 base at V and 3 bases at J, with 13 bases in the middle. Germline values: CDR1 SGHTS, CDR2 YDEGEE. This CDR3 reads CASSLRGSGDYGYTF. The CDR3 coding sequence is TGTGCCAGCAGCTTGCGGGGCTCAGGGGACTATGGCTACACCTTC. The full variable domain, with the rest looked up from reference TRBV5-8 and TRBJ1-2, is EAGVTQSPTHLIKTRGQQATLRCSPISGHTSVYWYQQALGLGLQFLLWYDEGEERNRGNFPPRFSGRQFPNYSSELNVNALELEDSALYLCASSLRGSGDYGYTFGSGTRLTVV.

The chain uses TRBV21-1 and TRBJ2-2; TRBD2 is the table's D call, not checked against the DNA. TRBV21-1 represents a pseudogene. The CDR3 runs 17 residues. CDR3: CASSKGTSGTNTGELFF. The CDR3 nucleotides are TGTGCCAGCAGCAAAGGGACTAGCGGGACGAACACCGGGGAGCTGTTTTTT.

The chain links TRBV19 to TRBJ1-5; no clear D. Germline CDR1 is LNHDA and CDR2 is SQIVND (reference sequence). The V end was cut by 1 base, the J end by 3 bases, with 7 bases between. The CDR3 length is 14 residues. CDR3 residues: CASSIAGDNQPQHF. Written as DNA, the CDR3 is TGTGCCAGTAGTATAGCGGGCGACAATCAGCCCCAGCATTTT.

The chain joins TRBV5-1 to TRBJ2-3; 9 bases agree with TRBD2. Unmatched junction bases numbered 4, after V lost 0 bases and J lost 2 bases. Germline CDR1 SGHRS, CDR2 YFSETQ. The CDR3 runs to 16 residues. The CDR3 DNA is TGCGCCAGCAGCTTGGTGCTAGCGGGGCACACAGATACGCAGTATTTT. It codes for CASSLVLAGHTDTQYF. Looking up the rest from reference TRBV5-1 and TRBJ2-3 gives the full variable domain: KAGVTQTPRYLIKTRGQQVTLSCSPISGHRSVSWYQQTPGQGLQFLFEYFSETQRNKGNFPGRFSGRQFSNSRSEMNVSTLELGDSALYLCASSLVLAGHTDTQYFGPGTRLTVL.